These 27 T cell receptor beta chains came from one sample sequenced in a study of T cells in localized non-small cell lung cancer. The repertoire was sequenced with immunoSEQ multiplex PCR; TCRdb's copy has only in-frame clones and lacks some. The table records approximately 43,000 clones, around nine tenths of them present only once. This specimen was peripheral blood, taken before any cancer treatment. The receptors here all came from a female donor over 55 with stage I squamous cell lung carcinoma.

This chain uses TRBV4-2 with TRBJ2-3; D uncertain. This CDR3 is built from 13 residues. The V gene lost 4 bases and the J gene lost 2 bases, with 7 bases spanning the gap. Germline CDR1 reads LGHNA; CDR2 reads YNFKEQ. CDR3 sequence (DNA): TGTGCCAGCAGCCTACGGCCCACAGATACGCAGTATTTT. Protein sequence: CASSLRPTDTQYF.

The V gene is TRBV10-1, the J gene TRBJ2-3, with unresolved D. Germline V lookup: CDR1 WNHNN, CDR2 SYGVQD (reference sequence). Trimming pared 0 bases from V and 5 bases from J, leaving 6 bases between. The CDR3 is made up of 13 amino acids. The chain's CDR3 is CASSESGQDTQYF. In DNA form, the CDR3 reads TGCGCCAGCAGTGAGTCCGGGCAAGATACGCAGTATTTT.

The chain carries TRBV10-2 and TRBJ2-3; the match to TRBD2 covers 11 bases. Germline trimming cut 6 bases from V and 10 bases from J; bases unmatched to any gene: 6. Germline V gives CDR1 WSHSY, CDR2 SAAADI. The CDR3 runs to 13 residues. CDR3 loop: CASSPTSGVPQYF. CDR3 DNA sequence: TGCGCCAGCAGCCCGACTAGCGGGGTTCCGCAGTATTTT.

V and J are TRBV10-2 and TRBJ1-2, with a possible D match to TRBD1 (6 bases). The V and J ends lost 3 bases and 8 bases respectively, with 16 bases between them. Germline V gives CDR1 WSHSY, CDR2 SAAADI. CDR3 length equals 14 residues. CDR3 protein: CASSDSVGAGGYTF. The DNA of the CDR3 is TGCGCCAGCAGTGATTCGGTGGGGGCAGGAGGCTACACCTTC.

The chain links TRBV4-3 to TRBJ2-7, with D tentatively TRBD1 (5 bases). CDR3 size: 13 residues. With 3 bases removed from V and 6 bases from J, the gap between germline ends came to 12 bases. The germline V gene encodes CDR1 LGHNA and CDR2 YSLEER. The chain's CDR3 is CASSQRARGEQYF. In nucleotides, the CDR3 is TGCGCCAGCAGCCAGCGTGCTAGGGGCGAGCAGTACTTC.

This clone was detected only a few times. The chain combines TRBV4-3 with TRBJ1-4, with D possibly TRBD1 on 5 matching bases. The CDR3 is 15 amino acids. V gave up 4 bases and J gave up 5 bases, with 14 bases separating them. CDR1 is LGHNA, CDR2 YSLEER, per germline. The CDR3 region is CASSPQGEGNEKLFF. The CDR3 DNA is TGCGCCAGCAGCCCTCAGGGTGAGGGGAATGAAAAACTGTTTTTT.

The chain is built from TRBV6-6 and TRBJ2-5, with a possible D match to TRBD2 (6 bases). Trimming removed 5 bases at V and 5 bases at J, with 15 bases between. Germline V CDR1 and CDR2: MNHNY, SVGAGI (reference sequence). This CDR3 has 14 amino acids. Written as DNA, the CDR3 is TGTGCCAGCAGTGAGCCCGGGGGTGCCGAGACCCAGTACTTC. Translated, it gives CASSEPGGAETQYF.

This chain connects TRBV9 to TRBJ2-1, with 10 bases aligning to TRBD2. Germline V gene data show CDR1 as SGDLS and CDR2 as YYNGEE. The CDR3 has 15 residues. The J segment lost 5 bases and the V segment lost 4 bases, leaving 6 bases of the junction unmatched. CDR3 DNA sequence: TGTGCCAGCAGCATCGGGACTAGCGTTCACAATGAGCAGTTCTTC. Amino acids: CASSIGTSVHNEQFF.

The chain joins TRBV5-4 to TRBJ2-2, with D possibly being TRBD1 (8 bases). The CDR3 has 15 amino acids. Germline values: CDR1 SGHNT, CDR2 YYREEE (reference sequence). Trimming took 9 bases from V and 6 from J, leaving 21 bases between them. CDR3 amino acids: CATNRDRGGAGELFF. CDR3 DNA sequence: TGTGCCACAAACCGAGACAGGGGAGGGGCCGGGGAGCTGTTTTTT.

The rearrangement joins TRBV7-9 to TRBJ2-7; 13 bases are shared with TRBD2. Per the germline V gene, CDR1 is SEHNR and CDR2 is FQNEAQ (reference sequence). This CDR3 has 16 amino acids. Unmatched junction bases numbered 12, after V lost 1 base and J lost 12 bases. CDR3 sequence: CASSLGQGTSGTEGYF. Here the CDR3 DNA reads TGTGCCAGCAGCTTAGGCCAGGGGACTAGCGGGACGGAGGGGTACTTC.

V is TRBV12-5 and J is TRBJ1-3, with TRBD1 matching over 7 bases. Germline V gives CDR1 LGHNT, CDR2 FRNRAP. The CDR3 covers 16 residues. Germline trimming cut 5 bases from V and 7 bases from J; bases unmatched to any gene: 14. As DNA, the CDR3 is TGTGCTAGTGGTCCCACATTGCAGGGGGTGAGGAACACCATATATTTT. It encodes CASGPTLQGVRNTIYF.

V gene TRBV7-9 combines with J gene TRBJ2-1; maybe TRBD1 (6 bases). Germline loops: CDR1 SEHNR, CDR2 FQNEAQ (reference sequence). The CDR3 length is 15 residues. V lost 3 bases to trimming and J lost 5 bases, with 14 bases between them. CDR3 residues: CASSLVSGQNNEQFF. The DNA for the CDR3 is TGTGCCAGCAGCTTGGTTTCTGGACAGAACAATGAGCAGTTCTTC.

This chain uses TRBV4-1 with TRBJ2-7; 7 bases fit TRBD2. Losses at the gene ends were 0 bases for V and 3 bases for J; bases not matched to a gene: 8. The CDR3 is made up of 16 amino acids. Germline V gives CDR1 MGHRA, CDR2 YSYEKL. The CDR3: CASSQDHRREGYEQYF. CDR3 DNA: TGCGCCAGCAGCCAAGATCATCGCAGGGAGGGCTACGAGCAGTACTTC.

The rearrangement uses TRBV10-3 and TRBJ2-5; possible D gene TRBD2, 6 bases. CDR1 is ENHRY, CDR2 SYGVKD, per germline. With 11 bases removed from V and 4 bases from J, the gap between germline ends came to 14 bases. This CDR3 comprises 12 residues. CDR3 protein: CASSGGGETQYF. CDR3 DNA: TGTGCCTCGAGTGGGGGAGGAGAGACCCAGTACTTC.

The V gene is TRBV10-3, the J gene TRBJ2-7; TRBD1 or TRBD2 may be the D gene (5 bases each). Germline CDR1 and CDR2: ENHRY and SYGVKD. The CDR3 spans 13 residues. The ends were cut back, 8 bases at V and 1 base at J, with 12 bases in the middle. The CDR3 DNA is TGTGCCATCGGGACGGGTACATCCTACGAGCAGTACTTC. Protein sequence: CAIGTGTSYEQYF.

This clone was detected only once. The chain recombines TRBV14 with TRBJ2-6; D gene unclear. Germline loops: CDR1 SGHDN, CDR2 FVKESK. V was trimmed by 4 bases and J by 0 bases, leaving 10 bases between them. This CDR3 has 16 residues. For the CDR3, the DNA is TGTGCCAGCAGCCTCGGGTCGCTCTCTGGGGCCAACGTCCTGACTTTC. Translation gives CASSLGSLSGANVLTF.

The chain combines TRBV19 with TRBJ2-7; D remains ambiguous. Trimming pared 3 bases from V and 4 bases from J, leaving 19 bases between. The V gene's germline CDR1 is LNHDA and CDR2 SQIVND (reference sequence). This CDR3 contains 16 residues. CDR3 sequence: CASSMKGSGSAYEQYF. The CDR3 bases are TGTGCCAGTAGTATGAAAGGTTCTGGTTCCGCTTACGAGCAGTACTTC.

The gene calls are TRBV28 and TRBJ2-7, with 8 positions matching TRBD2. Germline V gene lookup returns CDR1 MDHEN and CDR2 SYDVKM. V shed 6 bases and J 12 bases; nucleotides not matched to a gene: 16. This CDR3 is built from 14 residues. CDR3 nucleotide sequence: TGTGCCAGCAGCCCTCTTGATATGACGGGAGGGCCGTACTTC. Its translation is CASSPLDMTGGPYF.

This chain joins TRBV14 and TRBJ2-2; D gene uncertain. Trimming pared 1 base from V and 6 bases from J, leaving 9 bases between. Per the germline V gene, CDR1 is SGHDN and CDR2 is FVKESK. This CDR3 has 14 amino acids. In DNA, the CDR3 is TGTGCCAGCAGCCAAGCCCTGAGATCCGGGGAGCTGTTTTTT. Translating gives CASSQALRSGELFF.

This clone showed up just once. For the CDR3, the DNA is TGTGCCAGCTCACTAACGGACAGGGTCTACGAGCAGTACTTC. This gives the protein CASSLTDRVYEQYF. The J gene is TRBJ2-7, the V gene TRBV18, with 8 bases identical to TRBD1. Germline CDR1 is KGHSH and CDR2 is LQKENI. Germline trimming cut 4 bases from V and 3 bases from J; bases unmatched to any gene: 5. The CDR3 sequence is 14 residues long.

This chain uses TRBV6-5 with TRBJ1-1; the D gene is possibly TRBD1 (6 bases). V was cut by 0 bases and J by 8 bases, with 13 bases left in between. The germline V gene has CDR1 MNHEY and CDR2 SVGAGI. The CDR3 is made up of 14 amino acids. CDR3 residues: CASSYSAGAGEAFF. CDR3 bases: TGTGCCAGCAGTTACTCGGCGGGGGCAGGAGAAGCTTTCTTT.

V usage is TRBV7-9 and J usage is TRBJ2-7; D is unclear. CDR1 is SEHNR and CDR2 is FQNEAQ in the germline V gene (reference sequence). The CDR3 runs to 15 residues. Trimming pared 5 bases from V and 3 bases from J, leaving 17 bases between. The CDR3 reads CASSPRRGQIYEQYF. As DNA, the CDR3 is TGTGCCAGCAGCCCAAGGCGAGGCCAAATCTACGAGCAGTACTTC.

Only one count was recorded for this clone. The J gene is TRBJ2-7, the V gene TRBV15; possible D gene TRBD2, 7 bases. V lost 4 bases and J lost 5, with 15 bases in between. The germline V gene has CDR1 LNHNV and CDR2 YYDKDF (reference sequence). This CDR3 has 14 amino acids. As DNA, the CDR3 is TGTGCCACCAGCATTAGAGGGGGGGTTAACGAGCAGTACTTC. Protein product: CATSIRGGVNEQYF.

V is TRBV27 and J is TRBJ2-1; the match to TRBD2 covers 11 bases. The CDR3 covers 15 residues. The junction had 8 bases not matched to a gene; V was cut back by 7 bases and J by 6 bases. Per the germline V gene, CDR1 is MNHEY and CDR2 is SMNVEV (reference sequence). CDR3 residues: CASKTTSGIFNEQFF. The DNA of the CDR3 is TGTGCCAGCAAAACGACTAGCGGGATTTTCAATGAGCAGTTCTTC.

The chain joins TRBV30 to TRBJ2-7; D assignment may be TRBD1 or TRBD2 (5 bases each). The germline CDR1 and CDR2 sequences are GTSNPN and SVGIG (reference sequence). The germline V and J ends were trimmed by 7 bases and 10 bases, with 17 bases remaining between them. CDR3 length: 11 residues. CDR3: CAFRIGTTQYF. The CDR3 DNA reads TGTGCCTTTCGGATTGGGACGACTCAGTACTTC.

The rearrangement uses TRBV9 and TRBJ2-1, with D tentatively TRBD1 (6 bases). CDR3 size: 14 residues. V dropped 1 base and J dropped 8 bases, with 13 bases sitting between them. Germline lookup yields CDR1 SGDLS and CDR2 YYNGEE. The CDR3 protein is CASSVTGRFDEQFF. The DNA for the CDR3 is TGTGCCAGCAGCGTAACAGGGAGATTTGATGAGCAGTTCTTC.

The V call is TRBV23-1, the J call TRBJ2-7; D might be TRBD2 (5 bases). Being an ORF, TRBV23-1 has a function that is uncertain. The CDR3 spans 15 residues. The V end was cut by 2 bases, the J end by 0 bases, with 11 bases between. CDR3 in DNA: TGCGCCAGCAGTCAAACAAGGCGGGTCTCCTACGAGCAGTACTTC. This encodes CASSQTRRVSYEQYF.